This T cell receptor (beta chain) was retrieved from a study of T cells in Graves' hyperthyroidism and ophthalmopathy. Whole-study context: Sampling of peripheral blood happened at initial diagnosis, prior to any treatment.

It was considered stable Graves' hyperthyroidism when ophthalmopathy did not progress within 18 months. Regions amplified from RNA transcripts were the TCR beta CDR3 regions. The HTBI primer set served for first-round RT-PCR of the TCR CDR3. TCRdb recomputed calls from the multiplex PCR reads with MiXCR, one row per CDR3 protein. The sample includes more than 300,000 distinct CDR3 sequences, roughly 13% of them seen just once. The ends were cut back, 6 bases at V and 1 base at J, with 13 bases in the middle. The CDR3 length is 15 residues. Germline V gene lookup returns CDR1 MNHNS and CDR2 SASEGT. This clonotype has a count of ten or more.

Sequencing was carried out using blood. The chain carries TRBV6-1 and TRBJ1-5; D remains unclear. The receptor was isolated from a woman aged 25 to 39 with Graves' hyperthyroidism. For the CDR3, the DNA is TGTGCCAGCAGCGCTTCCACGGACAGCAATCAGCCCCAGCATTTT. Residues: CASSASTDSNQPQHF.